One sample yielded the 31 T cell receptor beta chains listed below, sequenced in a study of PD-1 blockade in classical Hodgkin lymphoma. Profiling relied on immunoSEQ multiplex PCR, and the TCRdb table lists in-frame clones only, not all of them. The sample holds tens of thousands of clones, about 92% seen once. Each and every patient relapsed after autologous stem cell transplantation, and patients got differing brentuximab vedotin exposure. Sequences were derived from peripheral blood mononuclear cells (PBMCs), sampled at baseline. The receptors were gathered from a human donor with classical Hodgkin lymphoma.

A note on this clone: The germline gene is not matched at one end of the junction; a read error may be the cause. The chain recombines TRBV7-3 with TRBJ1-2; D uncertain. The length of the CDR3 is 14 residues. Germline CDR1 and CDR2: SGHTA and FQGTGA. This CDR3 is CASSLMAPNYDYTF. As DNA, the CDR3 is TGTGCCAGCAGCTTAATGGCACCGAACTATGACTACACCTTC. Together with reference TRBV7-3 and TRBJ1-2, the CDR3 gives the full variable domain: GAGVSQTPSNKVTEKGKYVELRCDPISGHTALYWYRQSLGQGPEFLIYFQGTGAADDSGLPNDRFFAVRPEGSVSTLKIQRTERGDSAVYLCASSLMAPNYDYTFGSGTRLTVV.

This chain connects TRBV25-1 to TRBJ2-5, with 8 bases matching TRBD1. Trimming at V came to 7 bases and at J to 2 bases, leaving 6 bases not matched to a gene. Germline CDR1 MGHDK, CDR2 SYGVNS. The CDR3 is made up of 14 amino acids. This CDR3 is CASTDRVGQETQYF. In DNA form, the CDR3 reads TGTGCCAGCACGGACAGGGTAGGTCAAGAGACCCAGTACTTC.

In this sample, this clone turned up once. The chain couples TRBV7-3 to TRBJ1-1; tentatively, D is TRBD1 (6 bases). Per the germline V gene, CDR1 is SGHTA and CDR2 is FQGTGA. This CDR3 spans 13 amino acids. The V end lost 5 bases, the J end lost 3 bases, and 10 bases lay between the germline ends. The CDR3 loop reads CASSNYRDTEAFF. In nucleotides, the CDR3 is TGTGCCAGCAGCAACTACAGGGACACTGAAGCTTTCTTT.

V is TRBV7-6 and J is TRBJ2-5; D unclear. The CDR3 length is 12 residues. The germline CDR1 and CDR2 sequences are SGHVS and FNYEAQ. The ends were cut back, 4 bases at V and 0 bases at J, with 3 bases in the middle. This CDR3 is CASSWDQETQYF. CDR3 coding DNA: TGTGCCAGCAGCTGGGACCAAGAGACCCAGTACTTC.

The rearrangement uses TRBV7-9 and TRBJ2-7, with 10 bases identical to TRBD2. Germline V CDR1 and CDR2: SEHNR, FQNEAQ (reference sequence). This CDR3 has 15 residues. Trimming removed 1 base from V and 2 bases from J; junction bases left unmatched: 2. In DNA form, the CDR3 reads TGTGCCAGCAGCTTAGTACTAGCGGGGACCTACGAGCAGTACTTC. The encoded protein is CASSLVLAGTYEQYF.

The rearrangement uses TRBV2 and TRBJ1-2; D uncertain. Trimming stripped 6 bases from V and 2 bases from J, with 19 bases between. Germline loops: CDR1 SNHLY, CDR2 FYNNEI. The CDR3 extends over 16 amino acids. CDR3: CASRRNQFPGNYGYTF. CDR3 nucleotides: TGTGCCAGCAGACGCAACCAATTCCCTGGGAACTATGGCTACACCTTC.

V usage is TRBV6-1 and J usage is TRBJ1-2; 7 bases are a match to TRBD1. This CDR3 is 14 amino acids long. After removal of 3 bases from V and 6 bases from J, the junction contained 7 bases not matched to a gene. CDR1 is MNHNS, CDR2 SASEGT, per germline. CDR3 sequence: CASSDLGRGHGYTF. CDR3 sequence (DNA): TGTGCCAGCAGTGATTTAGGTAGGGGGCATGGCTACACCTTC.

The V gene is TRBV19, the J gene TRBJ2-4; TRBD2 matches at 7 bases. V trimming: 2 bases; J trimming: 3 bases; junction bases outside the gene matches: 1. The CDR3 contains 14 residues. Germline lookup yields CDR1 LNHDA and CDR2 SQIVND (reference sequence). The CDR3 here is CASSISGDKNIQYF. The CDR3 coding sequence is TGTGCCAGTAGTATAAGCGGGGACAAAAACATTCAGTACTTC.

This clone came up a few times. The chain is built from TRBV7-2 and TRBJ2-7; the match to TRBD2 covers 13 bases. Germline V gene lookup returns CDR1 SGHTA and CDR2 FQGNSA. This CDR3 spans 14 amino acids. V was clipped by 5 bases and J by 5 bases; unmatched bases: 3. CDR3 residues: CASSLGLAGDEQYF. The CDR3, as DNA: TGTGCCAGCAGCCTAGGACTAGCGGGGGACGAGCAGTACTTC.

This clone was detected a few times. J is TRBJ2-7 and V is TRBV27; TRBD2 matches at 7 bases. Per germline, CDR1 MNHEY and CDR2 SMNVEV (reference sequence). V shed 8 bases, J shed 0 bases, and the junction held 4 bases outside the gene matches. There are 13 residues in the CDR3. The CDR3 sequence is CASSAGFSYEQYF. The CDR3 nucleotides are TGTGCCAGCTCAGCGGGATTCTCCTACGAGCAGTACTTC.

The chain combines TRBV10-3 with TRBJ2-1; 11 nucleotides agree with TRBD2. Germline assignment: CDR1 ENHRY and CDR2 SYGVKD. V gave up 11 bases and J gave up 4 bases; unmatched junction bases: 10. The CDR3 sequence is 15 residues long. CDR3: CAVTSGSDKYNEQFF. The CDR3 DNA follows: TGTGCCGTCACTAGCGGGAGTGATAAATACAATGAGCAGTTCTTC.

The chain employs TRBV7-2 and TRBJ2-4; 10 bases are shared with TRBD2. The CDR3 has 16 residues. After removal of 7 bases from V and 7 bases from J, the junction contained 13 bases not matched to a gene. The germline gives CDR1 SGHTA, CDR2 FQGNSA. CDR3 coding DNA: TGTGCCAGCACCCTTCTCCCTAGCGGGAGTGGGAACATTCAGTACTTC. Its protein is CASTLLPSGSGNIQYF.

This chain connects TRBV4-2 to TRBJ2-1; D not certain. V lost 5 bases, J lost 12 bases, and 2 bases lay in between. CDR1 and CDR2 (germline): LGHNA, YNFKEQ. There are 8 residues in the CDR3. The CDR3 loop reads CASSSQFF. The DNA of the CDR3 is TGTGCCAGCAGCTCGCAGTTCTTC.

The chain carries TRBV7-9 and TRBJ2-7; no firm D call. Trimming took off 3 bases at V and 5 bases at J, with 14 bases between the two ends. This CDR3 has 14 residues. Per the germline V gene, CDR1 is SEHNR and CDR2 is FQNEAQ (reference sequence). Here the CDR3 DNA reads TGTGCCAGCAGCTTCGATTGGGAAGGGAACGAGCAGTACTTC. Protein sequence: CASSFDWEGNEQYF.

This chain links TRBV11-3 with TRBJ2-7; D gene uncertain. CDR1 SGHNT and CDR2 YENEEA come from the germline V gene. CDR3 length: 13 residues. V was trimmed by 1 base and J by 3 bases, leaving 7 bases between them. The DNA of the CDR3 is TGTGCCAGCAGCTTAGGGGTGAACTACGAGCAGTACTTC. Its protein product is CASSLGVNYEQYF.

Here the CDR3 reads CATSRDREIGYEQYF. For the CDR3, the DNA is TGTGCCACCAGCAGGGACAGGGAAATTGGGTACGAGCAGTACTTC. V usage is TRBV15 and J usage is TRBJ2-7; 8 nucleotides match TRBD1. This CDR3 is built from 15 residues. Trimming cost V 3 bases and J 4 bases; bases outside gene matches: 8. Germline CDR1 reads LNHNV; CDR2 reads YYDKDF (reference sequence).

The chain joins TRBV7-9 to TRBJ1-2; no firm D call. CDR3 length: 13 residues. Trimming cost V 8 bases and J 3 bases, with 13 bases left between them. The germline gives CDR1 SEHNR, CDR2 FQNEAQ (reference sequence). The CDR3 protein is CASSDRSDYGYTF. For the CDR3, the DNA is TGTGCCAGCTCGGACCGGTCGGACTATGGCTACACCTTC.

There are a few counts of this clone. CDR3 nucleotides: TGTGCCAGCTTCCCTATGGCGGGGGGTCGCGATACGCAGTATTTT. This codes for CASFPMAGGRDTQYF. This chain joins TRBV6-1 and TRBJ2-3; TRBD2 aligns across 8 bases. Losses at the gene ends were 8 bases for V and 6 bases for J; bases not matched to a gene: 13. The CDR3 loop spans 15 amino acids. Germline CDR1 MNHNS, CDR2 SASEGT.

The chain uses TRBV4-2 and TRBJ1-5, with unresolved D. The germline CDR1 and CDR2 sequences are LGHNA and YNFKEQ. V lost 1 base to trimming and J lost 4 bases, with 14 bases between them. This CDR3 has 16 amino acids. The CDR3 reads CASSQVGSGFNQPQHF. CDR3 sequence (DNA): TGTGCCAGCAGCCAAGTAGGATCGGGGTTTAATCAGCCCCAGCATTTT.

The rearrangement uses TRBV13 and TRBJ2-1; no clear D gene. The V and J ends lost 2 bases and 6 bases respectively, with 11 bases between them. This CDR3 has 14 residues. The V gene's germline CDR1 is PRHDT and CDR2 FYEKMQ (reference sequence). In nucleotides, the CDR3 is TGTGCCAGCAGCTTACGTTCTTGGGTCAATGAGCAGTTCTTC. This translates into CASSLRSWVNEQFF. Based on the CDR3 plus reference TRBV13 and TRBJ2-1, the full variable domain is AAGVIQSPRHLIKEKRETATLKCYPIPRHDTVYWYQQGPGQDPQFLISFYEKMQSDKGSIPDRFSAQQFSDYHSELNMSSLELGDSALYFCASSLRSWVNEQFFGPGTRLTVL.

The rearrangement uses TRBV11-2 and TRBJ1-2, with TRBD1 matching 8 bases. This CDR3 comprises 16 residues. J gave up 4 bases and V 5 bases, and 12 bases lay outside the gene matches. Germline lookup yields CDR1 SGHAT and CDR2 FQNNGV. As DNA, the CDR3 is TGTGCCAGCAGCCCGCCTAGGGCAGGGGGCCCCTATGGCTACACCTTC. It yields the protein CASSPPRAGGPYGYTF.

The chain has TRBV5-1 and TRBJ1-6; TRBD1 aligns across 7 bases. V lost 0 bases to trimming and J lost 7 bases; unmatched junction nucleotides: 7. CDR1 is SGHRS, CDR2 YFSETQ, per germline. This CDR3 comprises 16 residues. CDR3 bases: TGCGCCAGCAGCTTGGCCTCAGGGACAGCGAATTCACCCCTCCACTTT. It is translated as CASSLASGTANSPLHF.

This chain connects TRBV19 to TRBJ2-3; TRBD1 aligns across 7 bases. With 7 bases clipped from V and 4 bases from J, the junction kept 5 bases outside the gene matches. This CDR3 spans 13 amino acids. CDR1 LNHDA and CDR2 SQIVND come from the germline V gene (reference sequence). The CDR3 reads CASKPTGPDTQYF. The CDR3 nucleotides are TGTGCCAGTAAGCCGACAGGGCCAGATACGCAGTATTTT.

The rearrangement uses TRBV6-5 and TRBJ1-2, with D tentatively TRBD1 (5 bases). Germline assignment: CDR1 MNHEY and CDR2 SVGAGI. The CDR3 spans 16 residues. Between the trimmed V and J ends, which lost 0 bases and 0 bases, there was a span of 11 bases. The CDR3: CASSYSSTASNYGYTF. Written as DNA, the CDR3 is TGTGCCAGCAGTTACTCCTCGACAGCTTCTAACTATGGCTACACCTTC.

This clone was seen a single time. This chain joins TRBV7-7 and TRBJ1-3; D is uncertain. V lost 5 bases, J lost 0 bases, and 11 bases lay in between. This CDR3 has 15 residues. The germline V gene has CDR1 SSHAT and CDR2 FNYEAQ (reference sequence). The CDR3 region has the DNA TGTGCCAGCAGCAACCTCACGGACTCTGGAAACACCATATATTTT. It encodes CASSNLTDSGNTIYF. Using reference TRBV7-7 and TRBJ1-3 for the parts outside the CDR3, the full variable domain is GAGVSQSPRYKVTKRGQDVTLRCDPISSHATLYWYQQALGQGPEFLTYFNYEAQPDKSGLPSDRFSAERPEGSISTLTIQRTEQRDSAMYRCASSNLTDSGNTIYFGEGSWLTVV.

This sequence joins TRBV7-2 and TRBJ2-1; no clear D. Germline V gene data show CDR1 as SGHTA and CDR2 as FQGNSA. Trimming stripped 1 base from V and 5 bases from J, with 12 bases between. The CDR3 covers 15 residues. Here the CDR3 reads CASSLGGHFNNEQFF. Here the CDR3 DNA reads TGTGCCAGCAGCTTAGGAGGCCATTTTAACAATGAGCAGTTCTTC.

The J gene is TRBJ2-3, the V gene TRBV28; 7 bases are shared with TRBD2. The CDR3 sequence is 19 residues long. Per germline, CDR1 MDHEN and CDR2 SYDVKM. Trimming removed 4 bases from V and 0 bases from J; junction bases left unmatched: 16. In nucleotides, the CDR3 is TGTGCCAGCAGTTCGGTACTCCGGGACTACCTCGTGAGCACAGATACGCAGTATTTT. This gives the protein CASSSVLRDYLVSTDTQYF.

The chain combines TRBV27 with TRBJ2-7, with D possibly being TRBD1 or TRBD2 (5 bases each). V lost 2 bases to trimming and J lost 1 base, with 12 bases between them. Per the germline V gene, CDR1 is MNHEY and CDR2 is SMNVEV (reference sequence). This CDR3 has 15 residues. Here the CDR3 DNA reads TGTGCCAGCAGTTTAGCAGGGACCCTATCCTACGAGCAGTACTTC. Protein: CASSLAGTLSYEQYF.

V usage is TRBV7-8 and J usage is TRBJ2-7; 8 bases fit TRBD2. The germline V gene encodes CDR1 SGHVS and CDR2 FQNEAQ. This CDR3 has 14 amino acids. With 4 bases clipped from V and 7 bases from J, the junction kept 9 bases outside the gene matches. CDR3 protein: CASSSSGGVWEQYF. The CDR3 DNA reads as TGTGCCAGCAGCTCCTCCGGGGGGGTGTGGGAGCAGTACTTC.

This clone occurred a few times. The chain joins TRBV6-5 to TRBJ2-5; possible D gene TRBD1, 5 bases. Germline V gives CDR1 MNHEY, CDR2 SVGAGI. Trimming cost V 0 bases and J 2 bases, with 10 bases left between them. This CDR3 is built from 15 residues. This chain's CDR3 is CASSYSTQGQETQYF. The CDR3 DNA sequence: TGTGCCAGCAGTTACTCGACCCAGGGACAAGAGACCCAGTACTTC.

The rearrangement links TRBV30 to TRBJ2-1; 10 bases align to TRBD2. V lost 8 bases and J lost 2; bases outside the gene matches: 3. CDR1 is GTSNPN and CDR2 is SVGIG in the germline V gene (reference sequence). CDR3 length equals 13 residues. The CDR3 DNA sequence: TGTGCCCGGACTAGCGGTCCCTACAATGAGCAGTTCTTC. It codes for CARTSGPYNEQFF.